Following are 28 T cell receptor beta chains from one sample sequenced in a study of cytomegalovirus exposure and HLA in healthy donors. Profiling relied on immunoSEQ multiplex PCR, and the TCRdb table lists in-frame clones only, not all of them. The repertoire holds 200,000 to 250,000 clones, with roughly 83% as singletons. Sequencing was performed on PBMCs. These receptors were taken from a woman aged 30 to 39 in good health and CMV-seropositive.

V usage is TRBV2 and J usage is TRBJ1-5; no clear D gene. Germline V CDR1 and CDR2: SNHLY, FYNNEI. Trimming left V 2 bases short and J 7 bases short, with 12 bases between. The CDR3 is 14 residues long. The CDR3 loop reads CASSEIGSYQPQHF. The CDR3 coding sequence is TGTGCCAGCAGTGAAATAGGGTCTTACCAGCCCCAGCATTTT.

The chain couples TRBV6-1 to TRBJ1-1; D might be TRBD1 (5 bases). Per germline, CDR1 MNHNS and CDR2 SASEGT. The CDR3 is made up of 12 amino acids. The germline V and J ends were trimmed by 6 bases and 8 bases, with 13 bases remaining between them. For the CDR3, the DNA is TGTGCCAGCAGCGGGGACGGCCGAGAAGCTTTCTTT. Translating it yields CASSGDGREAFF.

This clone is termed medium-sized. CDR3 region: CASQGTSGRMRDTDTQYF. CDR3 in DNA: TGTGCCAGCCAAGGGACTAGCGGGAGGATGAGGGACACAGATACGCAGTATTTT. This chain connects TRBV7-8 to TRBJ2-3; TRBD2 matches 15 bases. Looked up from germline, CDR1 is SGHVS and CDR2 is FQNEAQ. The V segment lost 8 bases and the J segment 2 bases; nucleotides outside the gene matches: 11. The CDR3 covers 18 residues. Full variable domain (rest looked up from reference TRBV7-8 and TRBJ2-3): GAGVSQSPRYKVAKRGQDVALRCDPISGHVSLFWYQQALGQGPEFLTYFQNEAQLDKSGLPSDRFFAERPEGSVSTLKIQRTQQEDSAVYLCASQGTSGRMRDTDTQYFGPGTRLTVL.

This clone was picked up one time. The chain carries TRBV9 and TRBJ1-2, with a possible D match to TRBD1 (5 bases). The CDR3 sequence is 14 residues long. From germline, CDR1 is SGDLS and CDR2 YYNGEE. The V and J ends lost 0 bases and 2 bases respectively, with 8 bases between them. The CDR3 coding sequence is TGTGCCAGCAGCGTAGGGGGCGGAAACTATGGCTACACCTTC. Amino acids: CASSVGGGNYGYTF.

This clone was seen once. The V and J genes are TRBV5-1 and TRBJ2-7, with 9 positions matching TRBD2. The V gene end was trimmed by 4 bases and the J gene end by 4 bases; junction bases not matched to a gene: 3. The CDR3 runs 13 residues. Germline V gene lookup returns CDR1 SGHRS and CDR2 YFSETQ. The CDR3 bases are TGCGCCAGCAGCCTCCTAGCGGGGTACGAGCAGTACTTC. It translates to CASSLLAGYEQYF.

The chain couples TRBV27 to TRBJ2-1; the match to TRBD1 covers 9 bases. Germline V gives CDR1 MNHEY, CDR2 SMNVEV (reference sequence). The ends lost 6 bases at V and 9 bases at J; junction bases unmatched: 6. The CDR3 loop spans 13 amino acids. CDR3 nucleotides: TGTGCCAGCAGGAACAGGGGGCTGGTTGAGCAGTTCTTC. This encodes CASRNRGLVEQFF.

The J gene is TRBJ1-2, the V gene TRBV25-1, with 7 bases aligning to TRBD1. The V segment lost 4 bases and the J segment 7 bases; nucleotides outside the gene matches: 3. The CDR3 runs to 12 residues. Germline V gene lookup returns CDR1 MGHDK and CDR2 SYGVNS. The DNA of the CDR3 is TGTGCCAGCAGTGGACAGGGAGGTGGCTACACCTTC. This gives the protein CASSGQGGGYTF.

This clone was seen only once. V gene TRBV11-2 combines with J gene TRBJ2-7, with 8 bases lining up with TRBD2. Per germline, CDR1 SGHAT and CDR2 FQNNGV. The CDR3 extends over 16 amino acids. V gave up 5 bases and J gave up 1 base; unmatched junction bases: 10. The CDR3 reads CASSPQAIAGSYEQYF. CDR3 nucleotides: TGTGCCAGCAGCCCACAGGCTATAGCGGGATCCTACGAGCAGTACTTC. Full variable domain (remainder filled in from reference TRBV11-2 and TRBJ2-7): EAGVAQSPRYKIIEKRQSVAFWCNPISGHATLYWYQQILGQGPKLLIQFQNNGVVDDSQLPKDRFSAERLKGVDSTLKIQPAKLEDSAVYLCASSPQAIAGSYEQYFGPGTRLTVT.

The rearrangement links TRBV29-1 to TRBJ1-1, with D uncertain. V was shortened by 3 bases and J by 0 bases, with 11 bases between the two germline ends. Per the germline V gene, CDR1 is SQVTM and CDR2 is ANQGSEA. CDR3 length equals 14 residues. In DNA form, the CDR3 reads TGCAGCGTTGAGTCCAGAAGCATGAACACTGAAGCTTTCTTT. Translated, it gives CSVESRSMNTEAFF.

This clone showed up just once. The V gene is TRBV7-9, the J gene TRBJ1-2; possible D gene TRBD1, 6 bases. Germline V gene data show CDR1 as SEHNR and CDR2 as FQNEAQ (reference sequence). The CDR3 is made up of 14 amino acids. V gave up 6 bases and J gave up 4 bases, with 15 bases separating them. The chain's CDR3 is CASSRDRTAYGYTF. The CDR3 bases are TGTGCCAGCAGTCGTGACAGGACCGCCTATGGCTACACCTTC.

The V call is TRBV29-1, the J call TRBJ2-2; 12 nucleotides agree with TRBD2. This CDR3 contains 15 residues. Looked up from germline, CDR1 is SQVTM and CDR2 is ANQGSEA. V gave up 4 bases and J gave up 5 bases; unmatched junction bases: 5. The CDR3 nucleotides read TGCAGCGTTGCCTCTAGCGGGAGGGGTACCGGGGAGCTGTTTTTT. Translating gives CSVASSGRGTGELFF.

The rearrangement uses TRBV5-6 and TRBJ1-5; possibly TRBD1 for D (6 bases). The ends were cut back, 1 base at V and 7 bases at J, with 21 bases in the middle. Per the germline V gene, CDR1 is SGHDT and CDR2 is YYEEEE. The CDR3 is 17 residues long. CDR3 DNA: TGTGCCAGCAGCTTGTTTCGTGGGCAGGGGACGGGGCAGCCCCAGCATTTT. Translating gives CASSLFRGQGTGQPQHF.

The chain uses TRBV30 and TRBJ2-7; the match to TRBD1 covers 7 bases. The CDR3 is made up of 14 amino acids. The germline gives CDR1 GTSNPN, CDR2 SVGIG (reference sequence). V was clipped by 2 bases and J by 6 bases; unmatched bases: 10. CDR3 residues: CAWSPQTGVSEQYF. The CDR3 coding sequence is TGTGCCTGGAGTCCTCAAACAGGGGTCTCCGAGCAGTACTTC. Complete variable domain (other parts from reference TRBV30 and TRBJ2-7): SQTIHQWPATLVQPVGSPLSLECTVEGTSNPNLYWYRQAAGRGLQLLFYSVGIGQISSEVPQNLSASRPQDRQFILSSKKLLLSDSGFYLCAWSPQTGVSEQYFGPGTRLTVT.

The chain uses TRBV30 and TRBJ2-5, with TRBD2 identical over 12 bases. Germline V CDR1 and CDR2: GTSNPN, SVGIG (reference sequence). This CDR3 spans 14 amino acids. With V trimmed by 5 bases and J by 4 bases, 5 bases remained unmatched. The CDR3 DNA is TGTGCCTGGGGGCGGGGACTAGCGGGAGAGACCCAGTACTTC. This gives the protein CAWGRGLAGETQYF.

The chain is built from TRBV7-8 and TRBJ1-5; 8 nucleotides match TRBD1. The CDR3 is made up of 15 amino acids. Trimming at V came to 2 bases and at J to 4 bases, leaving 4 bases not matched to a gene. In germline, CDR1 is SGHVS, CDR2 FQNEAQ. The CDR3 spells CASSLRDRLNQPQHF. The DNA of the CDR3 is TGTGCCAGCAGCTTAAGGGACAGGCTAAATCAGCCCCAGCATTTT.

This clone is a singleton in its sample. The chain joins TRBV6-5 to TRBJ1-1; possible D gene TRBD1, 5 bases. V shed 3 bases and J shed 1 base, with 12 bases lying between them. The germline V gene encodes CDR1 MNHEY and CDR2 SVGAGI. This CDR3 has 15 amino acids. In nucleotides, the CDR3 is TGTGCCAGCAGTTATACCTCTGGGACGAACACTGAAGCTTTCTTT. As protein: CASSYTSGTNTEAFF.

This chain connects TRBV11-3 to TRBJ2-7; 10 bases are shared with TRBD1. The V gene's germline CDR1 is SGHNT and CDR2 YENEEA. Trimming at V came to 5 bases and at J to 3 bases, leaving 7 bases not matched to a gene. This CDR3 spans 15 amino acids. The CDR3 DNA sequence: TGTGCCAGCAGCGTAGGCCGGGACAGGGGCTACGAGCAGTACTTC. This translates into CASSVGRDRGYEQYF.

This chain connects TRBV5-4 to TRBJ2-1; possibly TRBD1 for D (6 bases). The V end lost 4 bases, the J end lost 6 bases, and 11 bases lay between the germline ends. The germline gives CDR1 SGHNT, CDR2 YYREEE (reference sequence). The CDR3 runs to 13 residues. In DNA form, the CDR3 reads TGTGCCAGCAGCCGGACAGTCGTCAATGAGCAGTTCTTC. Residues: CASSRTVVNEQFF.

This clone was counted a single time. The chain employs TRBV7-8 and TRBJ2-3, with 8 bases fitting TRBD2. The CDR3 is 16 residues long. Germline V gives CDR1 SGHVS, CDR2 FQNEAQ. V was pared by 0 bases and J by 5 bases, with 7 bases of the junction left unmatched. CDR3 region: CASSLANSGMVDTQYF. The CDR3 nucleotides read TGTGCCAGCAGCTTAGCGAATAGCGGGATGGTAGATACGCAGTATTTT.

This clone occurred a few times. This chain links TRBV30 with TRBJ2-7, with D possibly being TRBD1 (5 bases). This CDR3 is 14 amino acids long. Germline CDR1 is GTSNPN and CDR2 is SVGIG (reference sequence). V was clipped by 6 bases and J by 0 bases, with 15 bases between them. This CDR3 reads CACTTPGYSYEQYF. CDR3 bases: TGTGCCTGTACAACCCCAGGGTACTCCTACGAGCAGTACTTC.

The chain couples TRBV2 to TRBJ2-5, with D uncertain. The CDR3 length is 13 residues. Trimming shortened V by 0 bases and J by 5 bases, and 7 bases separated the two germline ends. CDR1 is SNHLY and CDR2 is FYNNEI in the germline V gene. The CDR3 DNA follows: TGTGCCAGCAGTGAAGCGATATGGGAGACCCAGTACTTC. Translating it yields CASSEAIWETQYF.

This rearrangement joins TRBV2 to TRBJ2-5; TRBD2 aligns across 9 bases. The trim removed 11 bases at V and 1 base at J, leaving 8 bases unmatched. The CDR3 spans 14 residues. Germline assignment: CDR1 SNHLY and CDR2 FYNNEI. Written as DNA, the CDR3 is TGTGCCGGGAGACTAGCGGTAACCCAAGAGACCCAGTACTTC. Protein: CAGRLAVTQETQYF.

The CDR3 protein is CSAQTLAEQYF. The CDR3 region has the DNA TGCAGTGCTCAAACACTTGCCGAGCAGTACTTC. This sequence joins TRBV20-1 and TRBJ2-7, with D uncertain. From germline, CDR1 is DFQATT and CDR2 SNEGSKA (reference sequence). Trimming left V 5 bases short and J 6 bases short, with 11 bases between. CDR3 length equals 11 residues.

This clone appeared a single time. This chain uses TRBV27 with TRBJ2-3; tentative D call: TRBD2 (7 bases). The CDR3 has 15 amino acids. The V and J ends lost 3 bases and 2 bases respectively, with 12 bases between them. Per germline, CDR1 MNHEY and CDR2 SMNVEV (reference sequence). The CDR3 bases are TGTGCCAGCAGTTTCGCCGGGGGGCCCACAGATACGCAGTATTTT. This sequence encodes CASSFAGGPTDTQYF.

This clone was seen a handful of times. The chain is built from TRBV6-1 and TRBJ2-7, with 7 bases fitting TRBD1. After removal of 5 bases from V and 3 bases from J, the junction contained 7 bases not matched to a gene. CDR3 length: 14 amino acids. The germline V gene has CDR1 MNHNS and CDR2 SASEGT. The CDR3 reads CASSPMTGNYEQYF. Written as DNA, the CDR3 is TGTGCCAGCAGTCCCATGACAGGGAACTACGAGCAGTACTTC.

The rearrangement joins TRBV10-2 to TRBJ2-7, with D possibly being TRBD1 (5 bases). V lost 4 bases to trimming and J lost 5 bases, with 9 bases between them. Germline CDR1 WSHSY, CDR2 SAAADI. There are 12 residues in the CDR3. CDR3 protein: CASSAGAHEQYF. CDR3 in DNA: TGCGCCAGCAGTGCTGGGGCCCACGAGCAGTACTTC.

The chain employs TRBV5-4 and TRBJ1-2, with D unclear. V gave up 1 base and J gave up 4 bases, with 11 bases separating them. The length of the CDR3 is 14 residues. Per germline, CDR1 SGHNT and CDR2 YYREEE (reference sequence). In nucleotides, the CDR3 is TGTGCCAGCAGCTTGACAGCTAGCTTCTATGGCTACACCTTC. Translated: CASSLTASFYGYTF.

The chain is built from TRBV6-5 and TRBJ1-2, with D unresolved. The CDR3 has 14 amino acids. Trimming removed 7 bases at V and 5 bases at J, with 17 bases between. Germline lookup yields CDR1 MNHEY and CDR2 SVGAGI. The CDR3 loop reads CASTKLVAEYGYTF. The DNA for the CDR3 is TGTGCCAGCACCAAGTTAGTGGCAGAATATGGCTACACCTTC.